This T cell receptor beta chain came from a study of blood T cell repertoires in COVID-19 (dated by TCRdb to between 2020 and 2021). Study-level background: Collaborator samples came from the United States, Italy and Spain and covered acute and convalescent phases of COVID-19. Deeply sampled blood TCRbeta repertoires from subjects exposed to, actively infected with, or recovered from COVID-19 were included in the dataset. A freely available public database, intended as a resource for researchers studying the immune response to SARS-CoV-2, is where the repertoires were released. The sample metadata nearly always contained a de-identified subject ID, COVID-19 status, age in years and sex. The prospective study material was composed of cDNA or gDNA derived from T cells, B-cell-depleted T cells, or PBMCs. Where available, HLA class I and class II types were obtained from metadata supplied by the sample provider rather than from assay-based typing. The samples were drawn from two sources: the first 160 participants of the ongoing ImmuneRACE study, and over 950 subjects contributed by 6 global collaborators.

The CDR3 runs 14 amino acids, cysteine and phenylalanine included. CDR3 DNA only is kept here, 42 bases in frame from base 1. The germline ends are 9 bases apart after V is trimmed by 6 bases and J by 1 base. The germline V gene gives CDR1 as SNHLY and CDR2 as FYNNEI. As to this clone: It has no known antigen specificity. The sample holds no much larger clone one base away, and base qualities are not on file.

Overall study outcomes, separate from this receptor: Clinical and demographic metadata were provided uncurated, with the amount varying by source and participant.

Each collaborating institution followed its own protocols to collect whole blood in K2EDTA tubes. Collaborator samples were shipped for TCRbeta analysis as frozen whole blood, isolated PBMCs, or DNA extracted from either sample type. The immunoSEQ Assay, a bias-controlled multiplex PCR, was used to amplify TCRbeta CDR3 regions from genomic DNA. From the authors' description of their analysis: Within the assay, amplification of reference gene primers was used to estimate how many nucleated cells each sample contained. Sequence reads were collapsed and filtered to measure the absolute abundance of every unique TCRbeta CDR3 rearrangement. For each sample, productive Simpson clonality was calculated as the square root of Simpson's diversity index over productive rearrangements. TCRdb stores this immuneACCESS table with in-frame sequences only. Part of the clones is absent; in the studies checked, under half of the shortfall reflects unresolved V genes, and no reason is known for the rest. The V and J calls and clone size are taken from that table; D and trimming were inferred from the DNA. This sample lists about 210,000 clones; just over 90% were detected once. 1.2% of the sample is in the top ten clones.

This clonotype originated in a man aged 30 to 39 with acute or convalescent COVID-19. This receptor chain uses TRBV2 and TRBJ2-2; D gene: possibly TRBD1, on 6 matching bases. The sequencing input was peripheral blood. Read as DNA, the sequence is TGTGCCAGCAGGAGGGACAAGAACACCGGGGAGCTGTTTTTT. Its product reads: CASRRDKNTGELFF.